The 16 T cell receptor beta chains in this list originate from one sample, sequenced in a study of OX40 agonist ivuxolimab in advanced cancers. Libraries were prepared by immunoSEQ multiplex PCR; TCRdb keeps only in-frame clonotypes and omits some of them. The table has about 17,000 clones, more than 70% seen once. Material: CD4+ or CD8+ T cells sorted from blood, obtained in a trial of the OX40 agonist ivuxolimab. The receptor source for this set is an adult with an advanced solid tumor such as melanoma, head and neck, liver or kidney cancer.

This clone came up a few times. V gene TRBV6-1 combines with J gene TRBJ2-7, with no clear D. This CDR3 contains 11 residues. CDR1 is MNHNS and CDR2 is SASEGT in the germline V gene. V was clipped by 9 bases and J by 2 bases, with 8 bases between them. The CDR3 nucleotides read TGTGCCAGTACGGTGGCCTACGAGCAGTACTTC. This translates into CASTVAYEQYF.

This chain uses TRBV30 with TRBJ2-3; 10 bases are shared with TRBD1. Germline values: CDR1 GTSNPN, CDR2 SVGIG (reference sequence). Losses at the gene ends were 8 bases for V and 5 bases for J; bases not matched to a gene: 4. The CDR3 runs to 12 residues. The CDR3 is CARDRGQDTQYF. The CDR3 DNA reads as TGTGCCCGTGACAGGGGGCAAGATACGCAGTATTTT.

The DNA for the CDR3 is TGTGCCAGCAGTTTGGCGGCGGCAGGGGCCACCGGGGAGCTGTTTTTT. Translating it yields CASSLAAAGATGELFF. This sequence joins TRBV28 and TRBJ2-2; D possibly corresponds to TRBD1 (6 bases). This CDR3 has 16 residues. The ends were cut back, 3 bases at V and 4 bases at J, with 15 bases in the middle. The V gene's germline CDR1 is MDHEN and CDR2 SYDVKM.

By share, this clone ranks as large. This chain uses TRBV2 with TRBJ2-7; 11 bases fit TRBD2. This CDR3 is 16 amino acids long. Germline V lookup: CDR1 SNHLY, CDR2 FYNNEI. V gave up 8 bases and J gave up 4 bases; unmatched junction bases: 13. CDR3: CASGGGGTSGMYEQYF. CDR3 nucleotides: TGTGCCAGCGGAGGAGGGGGGACTAGCGGAATGTACGAGCAGTACTTC.

This clone was detected only a few times. The V and J genes are TRBV7-9 and TRBJ2-6; 7 bases map to TRBD1. Germline V gene sequence: CDR1 SEHNR, CDR2 FQNEAQ (reference sequence). The V and J ends lost 2 bases and 0 bases, in that order; junction bases with no gene match: 7. The CDR3 is made up of 18 amino acids. The CDR3 loop is CASSLSQGVRSGANVLTF. DNA of the CDR3: TGTGCCAGCAGCTTAAGTCAGGGGGTGCGCTCTGGGGCCAACGTCCTGACTTTC.

This chain uses TRBV6-4 with TRBJ1-4; 7 bases map to TRBD1. This CDR3 region has 16 residues. The junction had 12 bases not matched to a gene; V was cut back by 4 bases and J by 7 bases. Germline assignment: CDR1 MRHNA and CDR2 SNTAGT. The CDR3: CASSGLPTGRREKLFF. In nucleotides, the CDR3 is TGTGCCAGCAGTGGCTTACCGACAGGGCGCCGTGAAAAACTGTTTTTT.

The V gene is TRBV28, the J gene TRBJ2-5; unclear D gene. V was pared by 5 bases and J by 1 base, with 17 bases between. The germline CDR1 and CDR2 sequences are MDHEN and SYDVKM. CDR3 size: 16 residues. Here the CDR3 reads CASSKPSESAQETQYF. For the CDR3, the DNA is TGTGCCAGCAGTAAACCCTCTGAAAGCGCCCAAGAGACCCAGTACTTC. The full variable domain, in which reference TRBV28 and TRBJ2-5 provide the parts outside the CDR3, is DVKVTQSSRYLVKRTGEKVFLECVQDMDHENMFWYRQDPGLGLRLIYFSYDVKMKEKGDIPEGYSVSREKKERFSLILESASTNQTSMYLCASSKPSESAQETQYFGPGTRLLVL.

The J gene is TRBJ2-5, the V gene TRBV5-6; weak D call: TRBD2 (6 bases). Germline CDR1 is SGHDT and CDR2 is YYEEEE. CDR3 size: 14 residues. V lost 0 bases and J 11 bases, leaving 17 bases between the germline ends. CDR3 protein: CASSLVRGYGEQYF. DNA of the CDR3: TGTGCCAGCAGCTTGGTGCGGGGTTACGGGGAGCAGTACTTC.

The V call is TRBV5-6, the J call TRBJ1-4; 11 nucleotides agree with TRBD1. The CDR3 sequence is 19 residues long. V was clipped by 1 base and J by 2 bases; unmatched bases: 10. The germline gives CDR1 SGHDT, CDR2 YYEEEE. Written as DNA, the CDR3 is TGTGCCAGCAGCTTGTGGGACAGGGGGATCTTAGGGACTAATGAAAAACTGTTTTTT. It codes for CASSLWDRGILGTNEKLFF. Variable domain in full (rest from reference TRBV5-6 and TRBJ1-4): DAGVTQSPTHLIKTRGQQVTLRCSPKSGHDTVSWYQQALGQGPQFIFQYYEEEERQRGNFPDRFSGHQFPNYSSELNVNALLLGDSALYLCASSLWDRGILGTNEKLFFGSGTQLSVL.

V usage is TRBV28 and J usage is TRBJ2-7, with TRBD2 matching over 10 bases. Trimming removed 2 bases from V and 2 bases from J; junction bases left unmatched: 3. CDR1 and CDR2 from the germline V gene are MDHEN and SYDVKM. The CDR3 sequence is 15 residues long. CDR3 nucleotide sequence: TGTGCCAGCAGTTTACTAGCGGGGGAGACCTACGAGCAGTACTTC. Amino acid sequence: CASSLLAGETYEQYF.

The gene calls are TRBV5-4 and TRBJ1-2; TRBD1 matches at 7 bases. Germline assignment: CDR1 SGHNT and CDR2 YYREEE (reference sequence). V gave up 0 bases and J gave up 6 bases; unmatched junction bases: 8. The CDR3 covers 15 residues. Here the CDR3 reads CASSLVEGALHGYTF. Here the CDR3 DNA reads TGTGCCAGCAGCTTGGTGGAGGGGGCGCTACATGGCTACACCTTC. Full variable domain (missing parts from reference TRBV5-4 and TRBJ1-2): ETGVTQSPTHLIKTRGQQVTLRCSSQSGHNTVSWYQQALGQGPQFIFQYYREEENGRGNFPPRFSGLQFPNYSSELNVNALELDDSALYLCASSLVEGALHGYTFGSGTRLTVV.

The V and J genes are TRBV15 and TRBJ1-1, with D possibly being TRBD1 (6 bases). Germline CDR1 and CDR2: LNHNV and YYDKDF (reference sequence). The V and J ends lost 3 bases and 1 base respectively, with 15 bases between them. CDR3 length: 16 amino acids. For the CDR3, the DNA is TGTGCCACCAGCAGGAGACCGGGACACCCGAACACTGAAGCTTTCTTT. Residues: CATSRRPGHPNTEAFF.

By share of the sample, this clone is medium-sized. J is TRBJ1-5 and V is TRBV10-2, with D maybe TRBD1 (5 bases). This CDR3 contains 12 residues. Looked up from germline, CDR1 is WSHSY and CDR2 is SAAADI. Trimming removed 4 bases from V and 10 bases from J, with 11 bases in between. CDR3 region: CASSAQGNPQHF. For the CDR3, the DNA is TGCGCCAGCAGTGCCCAGGGTAATCCCCAGCATTTT.

The V gene is TRBV28, the J gene TRBJ2-3; 9 bases align to TRBD2. With V trimmed by 8 bases and J by 0 bases, 15 bases remained unmatched. The CDR3 is 18 residues long. Germline CDR1 and CDR2: MDHEN and SYDVKM. CDR3 in amino acids: CASQTVEGGRESTDTQYF. The CDR3 bases are TGTGCCAGCCAAACCGTAGAAGGCGGGAGGGAGAGCACAGATACGCAGTATTTT.

The table lists this clone with a count of one. This chain connects TRBV13 to TRBJ2-4, with 11 positions matching TRBD1. The ends lost 5 bases at V and 1 base at J; junction bases unmatched: 10. The germline CDR1 and CDR2 sequences are PRHDT and FYEKMQ (reference sequence). The CDR3 loop spans 18 amino acids. The CDR3 sequence is CASSDRTGGNEAKNIQYF. The CDR3 coding sequence is TGTGCCAGCAGCGACCGGACAGGGGGCAATGAGGCCAAAAACATTCAGTACTTC.

The chain employs TRBV6-5 and TRBJ2-2, with 11 bases fitting TRBD1. The CDR3 has 16 amino acids. V lost 4 bases to trimming and J lost 6 bases; unmatched junction nucleotides: 7. The V gene's germline CDR1 is MNHEY and CDR2 SVGAGI. DNA for the CDR3: TGTGCCAGCAGTTGGGGACAGGGGGGCCCCGCCGGGGAGCTGTTTTTT. It specifies CASSWGQGGPAGELFF.